This T cell receptor beta chain was observed in a study of blood T cell repertoires in COVID-19. Study information: The cDNA or gDNA used as material had been derived from T cells, B-cell-depleted T cells, or PBMCs.

Sequencing was performed with immunoSEQ multiplex PCR; in TCRdb, only in-frame clones are kept and a portion is missing. In the table there are approximately 280,000 clones, 88% of which are singletons. V shed 0 bases, J shed 9 bases, and the junction held 10 bases outside the gene matches. Germline CDR1 and CDR2: MGHRA and YSYEKL. The CDR3 has 16 residues. The V call is TRBV4-1, the J call TRBJ2-5; 10 bases fit TRBD2. The sequence was collected from a man aged 18 to 30 with active or convalescent COVID-19. Sequencing input: peripheral blood. CDR3 sequence (DNA): TGCGCCAGCAGCCAAGAATCCGGGCTAGCGGGGGTGTCCCAGTACTTC. Translating it yields CASSQESGLAGVSQYF.